The 15 T cell receptor beta chains given below trace back to one sample, sequenced in a study of OX40 agonist ivuxolimab in advanced cancers. Sequencing used immunoSEQ multiplex PCR; TCRdb keeps in-frame clones, though not all of them. The sample holds 45,000 to 60,000 clones, roughly 80% seen once. Sequencing used CD4+ or CD8+ T cells sorted from blood, obtained in a trial of the OX40 agonist ivuxolimab. Receptor source: an adult with an advanced solid tumor such as melanoma, head and neck, liver or kidney cancer.

This CDR3 is CASSQEQGDQPQHF. In DNA, the CDR3 is TGCGCCAGCAGCCAAGAACAGGGCGATCAGCCCCAGCATTTT. This chain uses TRBV4-1 with TRBJ1-5; D possibly corresponds to TRBD1 (6 bases). The CDR3 runs to 14 residues. Trimming cost V 0 bases and J 5 bases, with 8 bases left between them. CDR1 and CDR2 from the germline V gene are MGHRA and YSYEKL.

The chain is built from TRBV19 and TRBJ2-7, with D maybe TRBD2 (7 bases). Germline V gene sequence: CDR1 LNHDA, CDR2 SQIVND (reference sequence). The CDR3 is 13 residues long. The ends were cut back, 6 bases at V and 3 bases at J, with 12 bases in the middle. The CDR3 nucleotides are TGTGCCAGTAGCGGGGGGCCATTCTACGAGCAGTACTTC. This translates into CASSGGPFYEQYF. The whole variable domain, remainder taken from reference TRBV19 and TRBJ2-7, is DGGITQSPKYLFRKEGQNVTLSCEQNLNHDAMYWYRQDPGQGLRLIYYSQIVNDFQKGDIAEGYSVSREKKESFPLTVTSAQKNPTAFYLCASSGGPFYEQYFGPGTRLTVT.

The V and J genes are TRBV19 and TRBJ2-1; the D is unclear. V was clipped by 5 bases and J by 9 bases, with 14 bases between them. The CDR3 consists of 13 residues. In germline, CDR1 is LNHDA, CDR2 SQIVND (reference sequence). CDR3 protein: CASSGRWVGEQFF. The CDR3, as DNA: TGTGCCAGTAGTGGGCGTTGGGTGGGTGAGCAGTTCTTC.

The V and J genes are TRBV19 and TRBJ2-7, with a tentative D call TRBD1 (5 bases). CDR3 length: 14 residues. The ends were cut back, 8 bases at V and 3 bases at J, with 17 bases in the middle. The germline V gene encodes CDR1 LNHDA and CDR2 SQIVND (reference sequence). This chain's CDR3 is CASRPTAGLYEQYF. CDR3 DNA sequence: TGTGCCAGTCGCCCCACGGCAGGGCTCTACGAGCAGTACTTC.

The V and J genes are TRBV7-3 and TRBJ2-1, with 14 bases fitting TRBD2. CDR3 length: 21 amino acids. After removal of 0 bases from V and 9 bases from J, the junction contained 19 bases not matched to a gene. Per the germline V gene, CDR1 is SGHTA and CDR2 is FQGTGA. This CDR3 reads CASSLTGPGYRLAGGRSEQFF. The CDR3 nucleotides read TGTGCCAGCAGCTTAACAGGCCCCGGGTACCGACTAGCGGGAGGGCGAAGTGAGCAGTTCTTC.

This chain joins TRBV2 and TRBJ2-7; D is unresolved. The V gene lost 6 bases and the J gene lost 3 bases, with 3 bases spanning the gap. This CDR3 region has 10 residues. Germline V lookup: CDR1 SNHLY, CDR2 FYNNEI. The CDR3 nucleotides are TGTGCCAGCAGGGGCTACGAGCAGTACTTC. It yields the protein CASRGYEQYF.

The sample holds one count of this clone. The chain is built from TRBV27 and TRBJ2-1; TRBD2 agrees at 11 bases. The CDR3 has 18 residues. The ends lost 2 bases at V and 10 bases at J; junction bases unmatched: 16. Per germline, CDR1 MNHEY and CDR2 SMNVEV (reference sequence). DNA of the CDR3: TGTGCCAGCAGTTTACGCCCCCATTTAGCGGGAGGGCCAATAGAGCAGTTCTTC. Translating it yields CASSLRPHLAGGPIEQFF.

This sequence joins TRBV5-6 and TRBJ2-7; possibly TRBD1 or TRBD2 for D (5 bases each). Germline V CDR1 and CDR2: SGHDT, YYEEEE. The ends were cut back, 2 bases at V and 5 bases at J, with 17 bases in the middle. The CDR3 totals 15 residues. CDR3 region: CASSFSPGASDEQYF. The CDR3 nucleotides read TGTGCCAGCAGCTTCTCCCCCGGGGCGAGCGACGAGCAGTACTTC. Variable domain in full (rest from reference TRBV5-6 and TRBJ2-7): DAGVTQSPTHLIKTRGQQVTLRCSPKSGHDTVSWYQQALGQGPQFIFQYYEEEERQRGNFPDRFSGHQFPNYSSELNVNALLLGDSALYLCASSFSPGASDEQYFGPGTRLTVT.

The chain recombines TRBV27 with TRBJ1-5, with D tentatively TRBD1 (5 bases). V was shortened by 3 bases and J by 3 bases, with 12 bases between the two germline ends. CDR1 and CDR2 (germline): MNHEY, SMNVEV (reference sequence). The CDR3 runs 15 residues. CDR3 bases: TGTGCCAGCAGTTTCCGGGGGAGTTACAATCAGCCCCAGCATTTT. Amino acid sequence: CASSFRGSYNQPQHF.

This clone was found a few times. The gene calls are TRBV4-2 and TRBJ2-3, with 13 bases identical to TRBD2. The CDR3 is 19 residues long. Germline CDR1 is LGHNA and CDR2 is YNFKEQ. With V trimmed by 2 bases and J by 5 bases, 13 bases remained unmatched. In DNA form, the CDR3 reads TGTGCCAGCAGCCAATCCGCCCTACTAGCGGGAGGGCCGGAAGATACGCAGTATTTT. Translation gives CASSQSALLAGGPEDTQYF.

CDR3 in DNA: TGTGCCAGTACCTCTGGCACCGGGACAGGGACCTACGAGCAGTACTTC. Translating it yields CASTSGTGTGTYEQYF. The rearrangement joins TRBV19 to TRBJ2-7; 9 bases map to TRBD1. The CDR3 spans 16 residues. Germline CDR1 reads LNHDA; CDR2 reads SQIVND (reference sequence). J was trimmed by 2 bases and V by 7 bases; bases with no gene match: 12.

CDR3: CASSVGGGSTDTQYF. The CDR3 coding sequence is TGTGCCAGCAGCGTAGGCGGGGGCAGCACAGATACGCAGTATTTT. The genes are TRBV9 and TRBJ2-3; tentatively, D is TRBD2 (7 bases). Trimming left V 0 bases short and J 0 bases short, with 8 bases between. Per germline, CDR1 SGDLS and CDR2 YYNGEE. The CDR3 spans 15 residues.

Only a few counts were recorded for this clone. V and J are TRBV7-9 and TRBJ1-5; D remains ambiguous. V was pared by 1 base and J by 5 bases, with 3 bases between. CDR1 and CDR2 (germline): SEHNR, FQNEAQ (reference sequence). The CDR3 is made up of 12 amino acids. CDR3 bases: TGTGCCAGCAGCTTAGATCATCAGCCCCAGCATTTT. Its translation: CASSLDHQPQHF.

This clone has a single count. CDR3 amino acids: CASSPATGNQPQHF. The CDR3 DNA is TGTGCCAGCAGCCCCGCGACAGGGAATCAGCCCCAGCATTTT. The chain couples TRBV28 to TRBJ1-5, with TRBD1 matching over 7 bases. The V gene's germline CDR1 is MDHEN and CDR2 SYDVKM. J lost 4 bases, V lost 6 bases, and 6 bases had no gene match. This CDR3 has 14 residues.

V and J are TRBV4-1 and TRBJ1-6; unclear D gene. V shed 1 base and J shed 16 bases, with 23 bases lying between them. This CDR3 contains 16 residues. From germline, CDR1 is MGHRA and CDR2 YSYEKL. CDR3 sequence: CASSQVDIGTPFELHF. The CDR3 DNA reads TGCGCCAGCAGCCAAGTTGACATAGGTACCCCCTTTGAGCTCCACTTT.